Presented here are 30 T cell receptor beta chains from one specimen sequenced in a study of T cell changes during pregnancy in multiple sclerosis. The method was immunoSEQ multiplex PCR; TCRdb's version includes in-frame clones alone and lacks a portion of them. The table has tens of thousands of clones, over 80% seen once; the top ten hold roughly 0.45%. Sequencing used CD4+ T cells from peripheral blood mononuclear cells, obtained in the third trimester of pregnancy. The receptor source for this set is a female donor in good health, enrolled as a control in a pregnancy study.

The chain uses TRBV10-3 and TRBJ2-1; no reliable D call. CDR3 length: 14 amino acids. Per germline, CDR1 ENHRY and CDR2 SYGVKD. Deletions cut 10 bases from V and 3 bases from J, with 16 bases between. CDR3 sequence: CATNARQDYNEQFF. CDR3 in DNA: TGTGCCACCAACGCCAGGCAGGACTACAATGAGCAGTTCTTC.

The V and J genes are TRBV19 and TRBJ1-5; 7 nucleotides align to TRBD1. The junction had 7 bases not matched to a gene; V was cut back by 7 bases and J by 7 bases. The CDR3 sequence is 13 residues long. From germline, CDR1 is LNHDA and CDR2 SQIVND (reference sequence). The CDR3 DNA reads TGTGCCAGTACCGACAGGGTTGGACAGCCCCAGCATTTT. It yields the protein CASTDRVGQPQHF.

This sequence joins TRBV19 and TRBJ1-2; tentative D call: TRBD1 (6 bases). Per the germline V gene, CDR1 is LNHDA and CDR2 is SQIVND (reference sequence). The CDR3 loop spans 18 amino acids. Trimming removed 4 bases from V and 0 bases from J, with 21 bases in between. In DNA, the CDR3 is TGTGCCAGTAGTAGTATATGGGGGCAGGACCAATCTAACTATGGCTACACCTTC. Amino acids: CASSSIWGQDQSNYGYTF.

This sequence joins TRBV11-3 and TRBJ2-7, with D uncertain. This CDR3 contains 14 residues. The germline V and J ends were trimmed by 1 base and 0 bases, with 7 bases remaining between them. Germline V gene data show CDR1 as SGHNT and CDR2 as YENEEA. CDR3 nucleotide sequence: TGTGCCAGCAGCTTAGCCTACGGCTCCTACGAGCAGTACTTC. It yields the protein CASSLAYGSYEQYF.

The chain is built from TRBV28 and TRBJ2-5, with TRBD2 matching over 7 bases. J was trimmed by 4 bases and V by 3 bases; bases with no gene match: 5. The V gene's germline CDR1 is MDHEN and CDR2 SYDVKM. The CDR3 covers 14 residues. CDR3 protein: CASSLGGTRETQYF. The CDR3 DNA reads TGTGCCAGCAGTTTGGGGGGGACTCGAGAGACCCAGTACTTC.

The rearrangement joins TRBV21-1 to TRBJ1-1; TRBD1, the table's D call, lacks a check against the DNA. TRBV21-1 is a recognized pseudogene. There are 15 residues in the CDR3. The CDR3 DNA reads TGTGCCAGCAGCAAAAACGACAGGTGGGTCACTGAAGCTTTCTTT. As protein: CASSKNDRWVTEAFF.

V usage is TRBV2 and J usage is TRBJ2-7, with 7 bases matching TRBD2. V was pared by 3 bases and J by 0 bases, with 2 bases of the junction left unmatched. Germline V CDR1 and CDR2: SNHLY, FYNNEI. The CDR3 spans 14 residues. CDR3 region: CASSDGGSSYEQYF. CDR3 DNA: TGTGCCAGCAGTGACGGCGGGAGCTCCTACGAGCAGTACTTC.

V is TRBV28 and J is TRBJ2-1, with D perhaps matching TRBD2 (6 bases). CDR1 is MDHEN and CDR2 is SYDVKM in the germline V gene. V dropped 6 bases and J dropped 0 bases, with 15 bases sitting between them. This CDR3 is 16 amino acids long. The CDR3 region is CASRALAGLSYNEQFF. CDR3 DNA: TGTGCCAGCAGGGCATTGGCGGGGCTCTCCTACAATGAGCAGTTCTTC.

The CDR3 loop reads CASRPTGTGYTF. The DNA of the CDR3 is TGTGCCAGCAGACCGACAGGTACGGGCTACACCTTC. The chain recombines TRBV28 with TRBJ1-2, with D perhaps TRBD1 (6 bases). The CDR3 is 12 residues long. The germline V and J ends were trimmed by 6 bases and 8 bases, with 13 bases remaining between them. Germline CDR1 MDHEN, CDR2 SYDVKM.

This chain joins TRBV27 and TRBJ2-1, with 9 bases fitting TRBD2. Germline assignment: CDR1 MNHEY and CDR2 SMNVEV (reference sequence). The length of the CDR3 is 15 residues. J gave up 4 bases and V 5 bases, and 6 bases lay outside the gene matches. CDR3 sequence (DNA): TGTGCCAGCAGTAAGGGCGGGGGGGGATACAATGAGCAGTTCTTC. Translation: CASSKGGGGYNEQFF.

In DNA form, the CDR3 reads TGTGCCAGCAGCCCAGGGGGTTCTTTCACAGATACGCAGTATTTT. Translating gives CASSPGGSFTDTQYF. The rearrangement links TRBV7-9 to TRBJ2-3; 7 bases line up with TRBD1. Trimming removed 5 bases from V and 2 bases from J; junction bases left unmatched: 7. Germline CDR1 is SEHNR and CDR2 is FQNEAQ (reference sequence). The CDR3 is 15 amino acids.

The J gene is TRBJ2-4, the V gene TRBV7-2, with TRBD1 matching 9 bases. The V segment lost 1 base and the J segment 4 bases; nucleotides outside the gene matches: 8. CDR3 size: 17 residues. Germline V CDR1 and CDR2: SGHTA, FQGNSA. Written as DNA, the CDR3 is TGTGCCAGCAGCTTAGGGCCTTATGGGACAGGGAAAAACATTCAGTACTTC. Protein: CASSLGPYGTGKNIQYF.

This chain links TRBV19 with TRBJ2-1; 9 bases fit TRBD1. Germline CDR1 and CDR2: LNHDA and SQIVND (reference sequence). There are 15 residues in the CDR3. Trimming removed 5 bases from V and 2 bases from J; junction bases left unmatched: 4. For the CDR3, the DNA is TGTGCCAGTAGTGAGGGACAGGGAACCTACAATGAGCAGTTCTTC. Residues: CASSEGQGTYNEQFF.

The rearrangement uses TRBV19 and TRBJ2-4, with 12 bases fitting TRBD2. CDR1 is LNHDA, CDR2 SQIVND, per germline (reference sequence). This CDR3 spans 14 amino acids. J gave up 7 bases and V 9 bases, and 7 bases lay outside the gene matches. The CDR3 reads CASASGTSGNIQYF. DNA for the CDR3: TGTGCCAGCGCGTCCGGGACTAGCGGGAACATTCAGTACTTC.

Only one count was recorded for this clone. The genes are TRBV5-1 and TRBJ2-3; D gene unclear. The germline gives CDR1 SGHRS, CDR2 YFSETQ. Between the trimmed V and J ends, which lost 2 bases and 6 bases, there was a span of 10 bases. This CDR3 is built from 13 residues. As DNA, the CDR3 is TGCGCCAGCAGCTTTTCTGCGGAGGATACGCAGTATTTT. Translation gives CASSFSAEDTQYF.

The chain recombines TRBV6-5 with TRBJ2-1; D unresolved. Looked up from germline, CDR1 is MNHEY and CDR2 is SVGAGI. Trimming stripped 6 bases from V and 9 bases from J, with 9 bases between. This CDR3 contains 11 residues. CDR3 residues: CASRLESEQFF. In DNA, the CDR3 is TGTGCCAGCAGGTTGGAGAGTGAGCAGTTCTTC.

This clone was seen once. The V and J genes are TRBV12-2 and TRBJ1-2; the table calls TRBD1, which could not be checked here. TRBV12-2 is listed as a pseudogene. The length of the CDR3 is 14 residues. CDR3 DNA sequence: TGTGCAAGTCGCTTAGTGTTTACGCCAGATGGCTACACCTTC. It is translated as CASRLVFTPDGYTF.

The chain joins TRBV5-1 to TRBJ2-3; weak D call: TRBD2 (6 bases). V was trimmed by 0 bases and J by 10 bases, leaving 9 bases between them. The CDR3 consists of 12 residues. Germline V CDR1 and CDR2: SGHRS, YFSETQ. The CDR3 DNA is TGCGCCAGCAGCTTGGAGGAGGGCTCGCAGTATTTT. Its translation: CASSLEEGSQYF.

The V and J genes are TRBV13 and TRBJ1-4, with D uncertain. The CDR3 runs to 15 residues. Germline CDR1 reads PRHDT; CDR2 reads FYEKMQ (reference sequence). Trimming took 0 bases from V and 1 from J, leaving 6 bases between them. This CDR3 reads CASSLGAGTNEKLFF. CDR3 bases: TGTGCCAGCAGCTTAGGCGCGGGAACTAATGAAAAACTGTTTTTT. Using reference TRBV13 and TRBJ1-4 for the parts outside the CDR3, the full variable domain is AAGVIQSPRHLIKEKRETATLKCYPIPRHDTVYWYQQGPGQDPQFLISFYEKMQSDKGSIPDRFSAQQFSDYHSELNMSSLELGDSALYFCASSLGAGTNEKLFFGSGTQLSVL.

This CDR3 is CASSEAFAGSGQYF. The CDR3 DNA follows: TGTGCCAGCAGTGAAGCCTTTGCAGGGTCAGGGCAGTACTTC. V gene TRBV2 combines with J gene TRBJ2-7, with D perhaps TRBD1 (5 bases). The CDR3 is 14 residues long. Germline-derived CDR1 and CDR2 are SNHLY and FYNNEI. With 0 bases removed from V and 9 bases from J, the gap between germline ends came to 15 bases.

V gene TRBV30 combines with J gene TRBJ2-1; tentatively, D is TRBD2 (5 bases). The germline V gene encodes CDR1 GTSNPN and CDR2 SVGIG (reference sequence). CDR3 size: 12 residues. The germline V and J ends were trimmed by 3 bases and 8 bases, with 11 bases remaining between them. DNA for the CDR3: TGTGCCTGGAGGAGCCTAGCCCATGAGCAGTTCTTC. Residues: CAWRSLAHEQFF.

The chain employs TRBV28 and TRBJ2-7; TRBD1 matches at 7 bases. The germline CDR1 and CDR2 sequences are MDHEN and SYDVKM. The CDR3 runs to 15 residues. The V gene end was trimmed by 4 bases and the J gene end by 7 bases; junction bases not matched to a gene: 13. CDR3: CASSSVTYPRGEQYF. The CDR3, as DNA: TGTGCCAGCAGTTCCGTGACCTATCCCAGGGGGGAGCAGTACTTC.

The chain joins TRBV7-3 to TRBJ2-5; D call uncertain. The CDR3 covers 15 residues. Trimming removed 0 bases from V and 2 bases from J, with 10 bases in between. Per the germline V gene, CDR1 is SGHTA and CDR2 is FQGTGA. CDR3: CASSLTIGRQETQYF. In nucleotides, the CDR3 is TGTGCCAGCAGCTTAACGATTGGCAGACAAGAGACCCAGTACTTC.

The chain carries TRBV7-8 and TRBJ2-7; maybe TRBD2 (5 bases). V was trimmed by 0 bases and J by 3 bases, leaving 9 bases between them. Germline CDR1 and CDR2: SGHVS and FQNEAQ. The CDR3 totals 14 residues. Written as DNA, the CDR3 is TGTGCCAGCAGCTTAGCGGCCCGGGACTACGAGCAGTACTTC. Its protein product is CASSLAARDYEQYF.

The rearrangement joins TRBV30 to TRBJ1-4; TRBD1 matches at 8 bases. This CDR3 spans 16 amino acids. Germline assignment: CDR1 GTSNPN and CDR2 SVGIG (reference sequence). The V and J ends lost 5 bases and 5 bases, in that order; junction bases with no gene match: 13. In nucleotides, the CDR3 is TGTGCCTGGGTCAGAAACGGACAGGGCGCAAATGAAAAACTGTTTTTT. It is translated as CAWVRNGQGANEKLFF.

This chain links TRBV9 with TRBJ2-5; 8 bases fit TRBD2. The CDR3 is 15 residues long. CDR1 and CDR2 (germline): SGDLS, YYNGEE. V trimming: 3 bases; J trimming: 5 bases; junction bases outside the gene matches: 9. Here the CDR3 reads CASSGGRGGVETQYF. CDR3 sequence (DNA): TGTGCCAGCAGCGGCGGACGGGGGGGAGTGGAGACCCAGTACTTC.

The V call is TRBV19, the J call TRBJ1-5; TRBD1 matches 8 bases. The CDR3 is 13 residues long. The germline gives CDR1 LNHDA, CDR2 SQIVND (reference sequence). With 3 bases clipped from V and 5 bases from J, the junction kept 0 bases outside the gene matches. The CDR3, as DNA: TGTGCCAGTAGTATGACAGGGGATCAGCCCCAGCATTTT. Its protein product is CASSMTGDQPQHF.

This chain connects TRBV28 to TRBJ1-5; TRBD1 agrees at 7 bases. Germline lookup yields CDR1 MDHEN and CDR2 SYDVKM. Trimming removed 7 bases from V and 5 bases from J; junction bases left unmatched: 8. The CDR3 length is 14 residues. The CDR3: CASTIGTDYQPQHF. The CDR3 coding sequence is TGTGCCAGCACTATAGGGACAGATTATCAGCCCCAGCATTTT. Using reference TRBV28 and TRBJ1-5 for the parts outside the CDR3, the full variable domain is DVKVTQSSRYLVKRTGEKVFLECVQDMDHENMFWYRQDPGLGLRLIYFSYDVKMKEKGDIPEGYSVSREKKERFSLILESASTNQTSMYLCASTIGTDYQPQHFGDGTRLSIL.

This sequence joins TRBV7-3 and TRBJ2-1; the match to TRBD2 covers 12 bases. The V gene end was trimmed by 2 bases and the J gene end by 9 bases; junction bases not matched to a gene: 14. The CDR3 runs 18 residues. Germline CDR1 reads SGHTA; CDR2 reads FQGTGA. The DNA for the CDR3 is TGTGCCAGCAGCTTAGGGAGTCGGACTAGCGGGATGACGAGTGAGCAGTTCTTC. It yields the protein CASSLGSRTSGMTSEQFF.

The gene calls are TRBV6-1 and TRBJ1-2, with D tentatively TRBD1 (6 bases). Germline-derived CDR1 and CDR2 are MNHNS and SASEGT. The V end was cut by 5 bases, the J end by 4 bases, with 14 bases between. The CDR3 totals 14 residues. In nucleotides, the CDR3 is TGTGCCAGCAGTTCCCACCGGGACATCTATGGCTACACCTTC. This encodes CASSSHRDIYGYTF.